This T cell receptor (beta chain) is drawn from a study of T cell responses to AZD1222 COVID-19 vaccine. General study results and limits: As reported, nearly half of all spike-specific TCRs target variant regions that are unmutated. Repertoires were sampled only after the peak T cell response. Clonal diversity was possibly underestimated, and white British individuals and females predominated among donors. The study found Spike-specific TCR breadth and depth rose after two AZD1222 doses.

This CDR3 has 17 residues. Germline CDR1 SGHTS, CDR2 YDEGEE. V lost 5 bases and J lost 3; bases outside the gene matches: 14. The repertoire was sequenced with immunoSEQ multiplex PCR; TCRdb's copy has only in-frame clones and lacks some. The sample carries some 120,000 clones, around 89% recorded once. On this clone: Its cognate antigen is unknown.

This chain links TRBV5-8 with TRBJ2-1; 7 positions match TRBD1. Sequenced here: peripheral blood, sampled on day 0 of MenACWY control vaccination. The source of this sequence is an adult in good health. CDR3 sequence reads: CASSFDPGGLFYNEQFF. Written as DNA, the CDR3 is TGTGCCAGCAGTTTTGACCCAGGGGGTTTGTTCTACAATGAGCAGTTCTTC.